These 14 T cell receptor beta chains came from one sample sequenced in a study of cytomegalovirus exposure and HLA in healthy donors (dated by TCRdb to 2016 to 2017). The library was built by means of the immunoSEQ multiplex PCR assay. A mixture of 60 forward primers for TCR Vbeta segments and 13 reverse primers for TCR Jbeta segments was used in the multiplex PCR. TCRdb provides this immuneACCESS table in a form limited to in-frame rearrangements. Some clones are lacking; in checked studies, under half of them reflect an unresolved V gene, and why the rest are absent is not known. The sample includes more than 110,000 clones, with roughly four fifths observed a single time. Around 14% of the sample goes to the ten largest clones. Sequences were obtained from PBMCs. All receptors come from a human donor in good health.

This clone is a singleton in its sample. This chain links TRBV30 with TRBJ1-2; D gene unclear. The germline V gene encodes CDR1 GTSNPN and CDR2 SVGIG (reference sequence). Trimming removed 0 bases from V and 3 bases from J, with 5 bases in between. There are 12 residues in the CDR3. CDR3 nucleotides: TGTGCCTGGAGTGTGGCGGACTATGGCTACACCTTC. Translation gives CAWSVADYGYTF.

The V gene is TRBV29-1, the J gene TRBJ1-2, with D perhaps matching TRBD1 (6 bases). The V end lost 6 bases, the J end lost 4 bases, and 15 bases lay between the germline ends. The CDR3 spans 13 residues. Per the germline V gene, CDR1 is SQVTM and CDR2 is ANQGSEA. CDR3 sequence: CSVDDRPGYGYTF. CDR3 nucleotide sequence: TGCAGCGTGGATGACAGGCCCGGCTATGGCTACACCTTC.

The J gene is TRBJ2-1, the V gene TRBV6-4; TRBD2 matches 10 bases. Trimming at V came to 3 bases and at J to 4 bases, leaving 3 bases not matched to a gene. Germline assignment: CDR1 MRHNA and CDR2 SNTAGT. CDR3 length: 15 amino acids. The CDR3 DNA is TGTGCCAGCAGTGAAGCACTAGCGGGGTACAATGAGCAGTTCTTC. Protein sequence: CASSEALAGYNEQFF.

CDR3 nucleotides: TGTGCCAGCAGTCCCCCTAGCGGGGGGGGTTTCAAATACTTC. It yields the protein CASSPPSGGGFKYF. The rearrangement joins TRBV2 to TRBJ2-7; 12 nucleotides agree with TRBD2. The J segment lost 13 bases and the V segment lost 5 bases, leaving 12 bases of the junction unmatched. The CDR3 contains 14 residues. Looked up from germline, CDR1 is SNHLY and CDR2 is FYNNEI. Full variable domain (missing parts from reference TRBV2 and TRBJ2-7): EPEVTQTPSHQVTQMGQEVILRCVPISNHLYFYWYRQILGQKVEFLVSFYNNEISEKSEIFDDQFSVERPDGSNFTLKIRSTKLEDSAMYFCASSPPSGGGFKYFGPGTRLTVT.

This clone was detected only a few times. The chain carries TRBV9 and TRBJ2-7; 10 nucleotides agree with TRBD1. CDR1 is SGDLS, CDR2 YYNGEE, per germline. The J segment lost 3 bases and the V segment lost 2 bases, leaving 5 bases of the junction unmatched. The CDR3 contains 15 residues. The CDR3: CASSVGTGDFYEQYF. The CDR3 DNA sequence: TGTGCCAGCAGCGTCGGGACAGGGGATTTCTACGAGCAGTACTTC.

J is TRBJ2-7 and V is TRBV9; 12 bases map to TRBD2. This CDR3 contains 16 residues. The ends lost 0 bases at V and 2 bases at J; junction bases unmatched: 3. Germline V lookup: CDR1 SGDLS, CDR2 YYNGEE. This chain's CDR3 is CASSVDPSGRAYEQYF. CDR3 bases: TGTGCCAGCAGCGTAGACCCTAGCGGGAGGGCCTACGAGCAGTACTTC.

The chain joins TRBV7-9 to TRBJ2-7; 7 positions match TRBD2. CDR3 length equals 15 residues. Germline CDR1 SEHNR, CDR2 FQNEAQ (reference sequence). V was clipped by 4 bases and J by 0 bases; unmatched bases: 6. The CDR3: CASSSLGGSSYEQYF. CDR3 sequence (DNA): TGTGCCAGCAGCTCCCTCGGGGGGAGCTCCTACGAGCAGTACTTC.

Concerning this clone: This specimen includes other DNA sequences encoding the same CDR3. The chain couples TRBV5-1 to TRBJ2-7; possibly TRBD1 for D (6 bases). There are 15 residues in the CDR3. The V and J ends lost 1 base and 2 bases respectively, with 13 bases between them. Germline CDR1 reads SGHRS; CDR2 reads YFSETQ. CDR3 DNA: TGCGCCAGCAGCTTGAGGGGGTCCTCTACCTACGAGCAGTACTTC. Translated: CASSLRGSSTYEQYF.

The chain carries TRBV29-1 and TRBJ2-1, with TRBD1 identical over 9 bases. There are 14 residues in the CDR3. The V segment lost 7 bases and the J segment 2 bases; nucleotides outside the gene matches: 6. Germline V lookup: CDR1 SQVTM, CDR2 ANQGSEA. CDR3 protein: CSAMGQGTYNEQFF. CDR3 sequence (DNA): TGCAGCGCCATGGGACAGGGAACCTACAATGAGCAGTTCTTC.

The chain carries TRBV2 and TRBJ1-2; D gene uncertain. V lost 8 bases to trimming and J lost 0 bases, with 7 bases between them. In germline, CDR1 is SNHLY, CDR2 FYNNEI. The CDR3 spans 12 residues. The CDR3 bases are TGTGCCAGCTCGAGATCTAACTATGGCTACACCTTC. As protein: CASSRSNYGYTF. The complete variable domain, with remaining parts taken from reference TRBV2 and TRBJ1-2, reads EPEVTQTPSHQVTQMGQEVILRCVPISNHLYFYWYRQILGQKVEFLVSFYNNEISEKSEIFDDQFSVERPDGSNFTLKIRSTKLEDSAMYFCASSRSNYGYTFGSGTRLTVV.

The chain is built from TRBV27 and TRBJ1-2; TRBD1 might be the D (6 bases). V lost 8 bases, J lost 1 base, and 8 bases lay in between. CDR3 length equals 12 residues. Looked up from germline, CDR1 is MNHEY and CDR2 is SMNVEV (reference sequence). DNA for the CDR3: TGTGCCAGCGGACAGTATAACTATGGCTACACCTTC. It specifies CASGQYNYGYTF.

DNA of the CDR3: TGTGCCAGCAGCTTTTTGGAGCAGACCCAGTACTTC. Amino acids: CASSFLEQTQYF. This chain uses TRBV7-6 with TRBJ2-5; D is ambiguous. V lost 3 bases to trimming and J lost 6 bases, with 8 bases between them. The germline V gene has CDR1 SGHVS and CDR2 FNYEAQ. The CDR3 runs to 12 residues.

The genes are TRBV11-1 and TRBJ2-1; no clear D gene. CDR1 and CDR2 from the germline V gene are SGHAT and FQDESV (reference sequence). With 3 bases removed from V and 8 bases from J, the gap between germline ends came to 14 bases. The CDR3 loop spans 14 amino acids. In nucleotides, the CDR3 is TGTGCCAGCAGCTTCTCAGCCCGGGTCGATGAGCAGTTCTTC. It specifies CASSFSARVDEQFF.

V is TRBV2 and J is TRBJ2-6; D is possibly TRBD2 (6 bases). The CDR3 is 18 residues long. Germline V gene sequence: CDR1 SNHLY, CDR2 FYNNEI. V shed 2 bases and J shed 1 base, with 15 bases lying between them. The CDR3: CASSEIPAGGSGANVLTF. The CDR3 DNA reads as TGTGCCAGCAGTGAAATCCCAGCGGGTGGGTCTGGGGCCAACGTCCTGACTTTC.